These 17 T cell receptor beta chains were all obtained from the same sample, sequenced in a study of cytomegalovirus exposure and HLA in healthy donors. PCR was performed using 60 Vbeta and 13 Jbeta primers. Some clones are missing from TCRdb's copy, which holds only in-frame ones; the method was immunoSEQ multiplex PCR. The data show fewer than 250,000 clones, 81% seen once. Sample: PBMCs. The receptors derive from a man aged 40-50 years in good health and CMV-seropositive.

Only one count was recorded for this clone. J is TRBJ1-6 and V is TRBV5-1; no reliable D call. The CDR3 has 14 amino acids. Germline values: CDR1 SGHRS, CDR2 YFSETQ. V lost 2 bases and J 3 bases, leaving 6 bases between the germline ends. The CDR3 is CASSFTDYNSPLHF. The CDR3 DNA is TGCGCCAGCAGCTTTACAGACTATAATTCACCCCTCCACTTT.

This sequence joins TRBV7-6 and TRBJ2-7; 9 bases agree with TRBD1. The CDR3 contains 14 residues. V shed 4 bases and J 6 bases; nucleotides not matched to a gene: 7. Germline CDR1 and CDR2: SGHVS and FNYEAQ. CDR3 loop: CASSSGTGLSEQYF. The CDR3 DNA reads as TGTGCCAGCAGCTCCGGGACAGGGCTCAGCGAGCAGTACTTC.

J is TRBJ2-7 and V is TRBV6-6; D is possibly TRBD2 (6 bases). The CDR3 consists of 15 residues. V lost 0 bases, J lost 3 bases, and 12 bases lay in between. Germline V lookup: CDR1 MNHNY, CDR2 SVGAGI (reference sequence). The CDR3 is CASSYSVGGGYEQYF. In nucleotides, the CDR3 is TGTGCCAGCAGTTACTCTGTGGGAGGTGGCTACGAGCAGTACTTC.

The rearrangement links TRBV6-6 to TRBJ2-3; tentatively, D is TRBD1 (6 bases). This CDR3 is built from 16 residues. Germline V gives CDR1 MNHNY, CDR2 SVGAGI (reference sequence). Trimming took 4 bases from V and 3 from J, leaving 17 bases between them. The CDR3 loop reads CASSSLGGGVTDTQYF. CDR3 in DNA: TGTGCCAGCAGTTCCTTAGGGGGTGGGGTTACAGATACGCAGTATTTT.

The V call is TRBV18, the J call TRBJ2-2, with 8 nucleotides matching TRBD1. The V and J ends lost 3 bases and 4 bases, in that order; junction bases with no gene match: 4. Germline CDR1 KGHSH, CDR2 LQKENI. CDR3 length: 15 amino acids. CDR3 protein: CASSPDRVSTGELFF. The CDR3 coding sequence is TGTGCCAGCTCACCGGACAGGGTTAGCACCGGGGAGCTGTTTTTT.

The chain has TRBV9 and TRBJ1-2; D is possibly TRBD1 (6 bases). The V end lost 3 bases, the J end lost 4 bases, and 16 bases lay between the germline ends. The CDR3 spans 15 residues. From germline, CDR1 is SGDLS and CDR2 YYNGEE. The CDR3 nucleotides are TGTGCCAGCAGCGGGGAGGGGGGGCAGCCCTATGGCTACACCTTC. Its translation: CASSGEGGQPYGYTF. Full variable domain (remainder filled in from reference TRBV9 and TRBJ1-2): DSGVTQTPKHLITATGQRVTLRCSPRSGDLSVYWYQQSLDQGLQFLIQYYNGEERAKGNILERFSAQQFPDLHSELNLSSLELGDSALYFCASSGEGGQPYGYTFGSGTRLTVV.

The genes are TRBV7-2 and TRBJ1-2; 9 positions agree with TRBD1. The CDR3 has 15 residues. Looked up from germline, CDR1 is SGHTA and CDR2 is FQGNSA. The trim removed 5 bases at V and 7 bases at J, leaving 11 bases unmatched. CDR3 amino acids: CASSITGGSGFGYTF. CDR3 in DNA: TGTGCCAGCAGCATTACAGGGGGCTCTGGGTTTGGCTACACCTTC.

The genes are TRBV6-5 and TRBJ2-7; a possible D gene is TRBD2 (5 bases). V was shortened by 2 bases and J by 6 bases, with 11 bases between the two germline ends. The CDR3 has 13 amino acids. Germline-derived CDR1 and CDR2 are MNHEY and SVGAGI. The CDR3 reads CASSYSPRAEQYF. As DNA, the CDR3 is TGTGCCAGCAGTTACAGTCCGCGGGCCGAGCAGTACTTC.

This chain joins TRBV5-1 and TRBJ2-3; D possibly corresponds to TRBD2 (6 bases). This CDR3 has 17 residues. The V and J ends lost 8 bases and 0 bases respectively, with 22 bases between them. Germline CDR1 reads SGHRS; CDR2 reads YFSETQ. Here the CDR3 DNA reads TGCGCCAGTTGGAGGGGAGAGTCCACCTCTAGCACAGATACGCAGTATTTT. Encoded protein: CASWRGESTSSTDTQYF.

The CDR3 DNA follows: TGTGCCAGCTCACCCCCGCCGCCTACCAAGCCTGATTCACCCCTCCACTTT. Residues: CASSPPPPTKPDSPLHF. This chain links TRBV18 with TRBJ1-6; no reliable D call. Trimming left V 3 bases short and J 8 bases short, with 20 bases between. CDR1 and CDR2 (germline): KGHSH, LQKENI. CDR3 length equals 17 residues.

The CDR3 reads CASSAERGSSYEQYF. The CDR3 bases are TGTGCCAGCAGCGCCGAGCGGGGGTCCTCCTACGAGCAGTACTTC. The chain carries TRBV9 and TRBJ2-7, with TRBD2 identical over 8 bases. The CDR3 runs to 15 residues. Germline values: CDR1 SGDLS, CDR2 YYNGEE. V was clipped by 3 bases and J by 0 bases; unmatched bases: 5.

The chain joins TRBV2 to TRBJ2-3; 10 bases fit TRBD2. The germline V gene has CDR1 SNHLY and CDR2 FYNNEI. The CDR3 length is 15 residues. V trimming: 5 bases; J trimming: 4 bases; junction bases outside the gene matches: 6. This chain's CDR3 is CASSPLAGPPDTQYF. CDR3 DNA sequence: TGTGCCAGCAGTCCACTAGCGGGACCCCCAGATACGCAGTATTTT.

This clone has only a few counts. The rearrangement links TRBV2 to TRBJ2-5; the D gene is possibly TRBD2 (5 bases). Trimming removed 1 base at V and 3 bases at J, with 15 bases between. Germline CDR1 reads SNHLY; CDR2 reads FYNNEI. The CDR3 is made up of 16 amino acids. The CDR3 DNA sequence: TGTGCCAGCAGTGAAGAAGCGGTACTTCGGGAAGAGACCCAGTACTTC. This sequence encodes CASSEEAVLREETQYF.

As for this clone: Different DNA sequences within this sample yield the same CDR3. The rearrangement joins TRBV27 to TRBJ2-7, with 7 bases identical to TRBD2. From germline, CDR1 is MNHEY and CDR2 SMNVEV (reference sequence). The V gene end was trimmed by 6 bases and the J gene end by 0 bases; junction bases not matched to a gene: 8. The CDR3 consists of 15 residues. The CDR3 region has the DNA TGTGCCAGCAGAAGCTGGGGGGGGATCTCCTACGAGCAGTACTTC. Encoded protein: CASRSWGGISYEQYF.

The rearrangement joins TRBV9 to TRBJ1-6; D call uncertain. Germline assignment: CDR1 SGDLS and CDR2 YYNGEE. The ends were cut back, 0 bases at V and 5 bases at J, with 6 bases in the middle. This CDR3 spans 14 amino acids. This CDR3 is CASSVGQNNSPLHF. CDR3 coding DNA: TGTGCCAGCAGCGTAGGGCAAAATAATTCACCCCTCCACTTT.

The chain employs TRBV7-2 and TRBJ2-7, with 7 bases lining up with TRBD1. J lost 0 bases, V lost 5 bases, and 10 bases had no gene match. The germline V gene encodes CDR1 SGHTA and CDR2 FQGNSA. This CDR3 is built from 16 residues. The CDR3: CASSVQGVGLSYEQYF. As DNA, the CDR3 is TGTGCCAGCAGCGTCCAGGGGGTCGGCCTCTCCTACGAGCAGTACTTC. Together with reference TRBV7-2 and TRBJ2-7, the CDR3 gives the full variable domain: GAGVSQSPSNKVTEKGKDVELRCDPISGHTALYWYRQSLGQGLEFLIYFQGNSAPDKSGLPSDRFSAERTGGSVSTLTIQRTQQEDSAVYLCASSVQGVGLSYEQYFGPGTRLTVT.

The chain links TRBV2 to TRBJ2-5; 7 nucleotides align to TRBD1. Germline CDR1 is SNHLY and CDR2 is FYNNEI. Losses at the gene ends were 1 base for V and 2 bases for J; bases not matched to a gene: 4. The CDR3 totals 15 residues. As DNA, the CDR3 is TGTGCCAGCAGTGAAGGACGGGACAGACAAGAGACCCAGTACTTC. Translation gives CASSEGRDRQETQYF.